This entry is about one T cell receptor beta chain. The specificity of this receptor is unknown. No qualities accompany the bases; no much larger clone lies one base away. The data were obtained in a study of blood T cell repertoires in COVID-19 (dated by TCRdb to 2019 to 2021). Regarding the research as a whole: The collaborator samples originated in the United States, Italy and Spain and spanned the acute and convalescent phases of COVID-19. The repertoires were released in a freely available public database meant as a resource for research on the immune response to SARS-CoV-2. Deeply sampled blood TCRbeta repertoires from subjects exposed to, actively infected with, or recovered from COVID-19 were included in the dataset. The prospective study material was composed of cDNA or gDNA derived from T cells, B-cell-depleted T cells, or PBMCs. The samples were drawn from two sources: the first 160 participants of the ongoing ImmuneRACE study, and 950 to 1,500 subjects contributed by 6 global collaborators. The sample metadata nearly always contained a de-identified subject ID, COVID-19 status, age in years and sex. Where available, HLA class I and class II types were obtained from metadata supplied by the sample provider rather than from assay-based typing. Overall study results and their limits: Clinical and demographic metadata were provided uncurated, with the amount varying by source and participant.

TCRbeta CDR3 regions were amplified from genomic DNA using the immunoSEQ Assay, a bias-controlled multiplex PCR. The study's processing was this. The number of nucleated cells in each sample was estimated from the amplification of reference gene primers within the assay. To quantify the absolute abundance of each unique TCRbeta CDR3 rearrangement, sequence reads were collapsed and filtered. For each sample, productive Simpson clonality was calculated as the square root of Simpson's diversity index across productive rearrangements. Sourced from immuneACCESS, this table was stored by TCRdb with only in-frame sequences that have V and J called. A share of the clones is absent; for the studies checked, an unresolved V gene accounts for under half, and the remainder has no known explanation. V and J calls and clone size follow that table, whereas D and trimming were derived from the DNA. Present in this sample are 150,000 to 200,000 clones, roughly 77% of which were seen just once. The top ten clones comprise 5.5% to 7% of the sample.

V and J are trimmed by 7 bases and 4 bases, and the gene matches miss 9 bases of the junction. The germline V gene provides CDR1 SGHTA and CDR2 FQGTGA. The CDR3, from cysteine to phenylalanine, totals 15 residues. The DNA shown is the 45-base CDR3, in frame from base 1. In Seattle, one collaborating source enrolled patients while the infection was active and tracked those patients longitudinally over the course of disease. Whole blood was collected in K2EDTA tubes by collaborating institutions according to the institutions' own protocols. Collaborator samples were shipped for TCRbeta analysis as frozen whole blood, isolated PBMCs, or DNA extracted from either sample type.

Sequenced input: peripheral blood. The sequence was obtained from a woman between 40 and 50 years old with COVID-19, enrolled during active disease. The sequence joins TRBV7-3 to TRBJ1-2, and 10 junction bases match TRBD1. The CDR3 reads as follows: CASNSPGQGSYGYTF. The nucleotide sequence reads TGTGCCAGCAACAGTCCGGGACAGGGGAGCTATGGCTACACCTTC.